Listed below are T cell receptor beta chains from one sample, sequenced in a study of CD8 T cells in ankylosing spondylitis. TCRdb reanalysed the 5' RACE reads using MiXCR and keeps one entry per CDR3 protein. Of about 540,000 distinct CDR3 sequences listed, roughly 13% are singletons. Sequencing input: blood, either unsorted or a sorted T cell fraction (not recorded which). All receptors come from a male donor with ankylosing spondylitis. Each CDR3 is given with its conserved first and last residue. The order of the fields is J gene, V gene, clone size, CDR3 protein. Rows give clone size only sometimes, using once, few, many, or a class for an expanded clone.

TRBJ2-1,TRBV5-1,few,CASRDGFYNEQFF
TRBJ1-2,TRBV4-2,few,CASSQDLRQGALYGYTF
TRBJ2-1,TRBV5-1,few,CASSLASVEQFF
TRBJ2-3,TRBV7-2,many,CASRGGGTDTQYF
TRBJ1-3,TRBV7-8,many,CASSLAPAGLYGNTIYF
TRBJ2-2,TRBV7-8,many,CASRKTSGSTGELFF
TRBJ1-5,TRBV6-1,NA,CASSDRGDNQPQHF
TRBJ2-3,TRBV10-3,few,CAISERGTGISTDTQYF
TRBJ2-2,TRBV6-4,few,CASSDSTFGVLNTGELFF
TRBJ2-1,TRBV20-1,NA,CSASWLAGLSYNEQFF
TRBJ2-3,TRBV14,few,CASSIHGGGRTDTQYF
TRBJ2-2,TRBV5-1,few,CASSLAGQAGELFF
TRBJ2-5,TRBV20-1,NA,CSAPPLRETQYF
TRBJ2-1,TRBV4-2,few,CASSSDWTYNEQFF
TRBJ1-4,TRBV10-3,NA,CAIRGVGDPNEKLFF
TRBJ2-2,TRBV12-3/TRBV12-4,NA,CASRYDRGWSPGELFF
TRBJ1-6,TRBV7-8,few,CASSLRDPWSSPLHF
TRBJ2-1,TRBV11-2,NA,CASSSTLRGISLSSYNEQFF
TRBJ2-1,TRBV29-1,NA,CSVGGGDNEQFF
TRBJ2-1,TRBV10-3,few,CAITKGTSGIEQFF
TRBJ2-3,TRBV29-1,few,CSVEDTDTQYF
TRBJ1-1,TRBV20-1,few,CSARAVNTEAFF
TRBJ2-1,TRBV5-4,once,CASRPGGVWTSGRSEQFF
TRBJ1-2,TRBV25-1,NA,CASSEYSGDGYTF
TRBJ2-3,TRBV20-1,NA,CCARPLAGVLGYSTQYF
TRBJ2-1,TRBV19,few,CASSYGQGDYNEQFF
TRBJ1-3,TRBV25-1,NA,CASSELYSAGNTIYF
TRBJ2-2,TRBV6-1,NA,CASRRDRVGGELFF
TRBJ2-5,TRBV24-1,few,CATSDPSGQGLETQYF
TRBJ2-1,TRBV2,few,CASIRGTNYNEQFF
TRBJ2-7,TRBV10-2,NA,CASTGLAVSYEQYF
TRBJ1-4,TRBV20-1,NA,CSASKPLGTNEKLFF
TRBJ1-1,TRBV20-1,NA,CSASSAFF
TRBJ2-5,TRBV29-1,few,CSVEDTGQEETQYF
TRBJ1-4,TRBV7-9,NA,CASSLVGSGQGKEKLFF
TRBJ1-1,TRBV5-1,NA,CASSLSGGAGTEAFF
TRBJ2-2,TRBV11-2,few,CASSSPGPYTGELFF
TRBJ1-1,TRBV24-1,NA,CATSLGGRGEAFF
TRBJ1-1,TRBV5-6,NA,CASSLPRQFTEAFF
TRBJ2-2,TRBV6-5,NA,CASSYGTRNTGELFF
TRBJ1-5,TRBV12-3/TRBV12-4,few,CASSLAGTGSTNQPQHF
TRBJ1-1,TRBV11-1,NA,CASSLYLNRADTEAFF